Listed below are T cell receptor beta chains from one sample, sequenced in a study of radiotherapy plus CTLA-4 blockade in lung cancer. Sequenced by immunoSEQ multiplex PCR; TCRdb stores in-frame clones only, minus some. Here the sample spans 110,000 or so clones, nearly 80% being singletons. The sequenced sample was peripheral blood, obtained from a patient treated with radiotherapy plus ipilimumab. The source is a human donor with non-small cell lung cancer who had a partial response to radiotherapy plus ipilimumab. CDR3s include the opening cysteine and the closing phenylalanine or tryptophan. Fields, in order: D gene, J gene, V gene, clone size, CDR3 DNA, CDR3 protein. D genes are given only for firm matches. Only part of the rows carry a size: once, few, many, or a class if the clone is expanded.

>TRBD2|TRBJ2-3|TRBV5-1|-
TGCGCCAGCAGCGCCCTCACTAGCGGGAGTAACACAGATACGCAGTATTTT
CASSALTSGSNTDTQYF
>-|TRBJ1-1|TRBV6-1|-
TGTGCCACCGACGACCCACGGAGGACTGAAGCTTTCTTT
CATDDPRRTEAFF
>-|TRBJ2-2|TRBV29-1|-
TGCAGCGTTGTTCTATGGACCGGGGAGCTGTTTTTT
CSVVLWTGELFF
>TRBD1|TRBJ2-3|TRBV6-6|once
TGTGCCAGCAGTTACTCGATGACAGGGGGCTTTGATACGCAGTATTTT
CASSYSMTGGFDTQYF
>-|TRBJ1-2|TRBV5-1|once
TGCGCCAGCAGCTTGGTGGGAGATTATGGCTACACCTTC
CASSLVGDYGYTF
>-|TRBJ1-4|TRBV30|-
TGTGCCTGGAGTGTAGGGCTCGGGACACTAGGGTCGACTAATGAAAAACTGTTTTTT
CAWSVGLGTLGSTNEKLFF
>-|TRBJ2-3|TRBV6-5|-
TGTGCCAGCAGTGAAGGACAGACCACAGATACGCAGTATTTT
CASSEGQTTDTQYF
>TRBD2|TRBJ2-7|TRBV11-3|-
TGTGCCAGCAGCTCGGGTCGGGGGGACCTCCACGAGCAGTACTTC
CASSSGRGDLHEQYF
>-|TRBJ1-5|TRBV2|-
TGTGCCAGCGCTTCGTCAGGGGAGCCTCAGCCCCAGCATTTT
CASASSGEPQPQHF
>-|TRBJ1-1|TRBV30|-
TGTGCCTGGAGCGATTACTGGACAGACCAAAATGGGAACACTGAAGCTTTCTTT
CAWSDYWTDQNGNTEAFF
>-|TRBJ2-2|TRBV5-5|few
TGTGCCAGCAGCTCGTCGGGCACCGGGGAGCTGTTTTTT
CASSSSGTGELFF
>-|TRBJ2-7|TRBV30|once
TGTGCCTGGAGTGGTGGCGGGCGTTTCTCCTACGAGCAGTACTTC
CAWSGGGRFSYEQYF
>-|TRBJ1-3|TRBV30|-
TGTGCCTGGACACCAAGGGGTTTCCGAAACACCATATATTTT
CAWTPRGFRNTIYF
>TRBD2|TRBJ2-2|TRBV4-2|-
TGTGCCAGCAGCCGAAGTGGACTAGCTCTAAACACCGGGGAGCTGTTTTTT
CASSRSGLALNTGELFF
>-|TRBJ2-6|TRBV11-2|-
TGTGCCAGCAGCATGACAGAAGGTGGGGCCAACGTCCTGACTTTC
CASSMTEGGANVLTF
>-|TRBJ1-4|TRBV23-1|-
TGCGCCAGCCCCTATCCGGGGACACGGCTGTCAACTAATGAAAAACTGTTTTTT
CASPYPGTRLSTNEKLFF
>-|TRBJ1-5|TRBV6-1|once
TGTGCCAGCAGTGAAAACGGGAATCAGCCCCAGCATTTT
CASSENGNQPQHF
>-|TRBJ1-4|TRBV4-1|-
TGCGCCAGCAGCCAAGATCCGGCGACAGCAATTGGAGAAAAACTGTTTTTT
CASSQDPATAIGEKLFF
>TRBD2|TRBJ2-1|TRBV7-9|-
TGTGCCAGCAGCTTTACGGGAGGGCCGAATGAGCAGTTCTTC
CASSFTGGPNEQFF
>TRBD1|TRBJ1-1|TRBV7-9|few
TGTGCCAGCAGCTTAGCCGGGACAGTGAACACTGAAGCTTTCTTT
CASSLAGTVNTEAFF
>-|TRBJ1-5|TRBV7-9|few
TGTGCCAGCAGCCCGGTGGGCAGCATAGATCAGCCCCAGCATTTT
CASSPVGSIDQPQHF
>-|TRBJ2-5|TRBV6-1|-
TGTGCCAGCAGTGGACTGGTCCAAGAGACCCAGTACTTC
CASSGLVQETQYF
>-|TRBJ2-2|TRBV19|-
TGTGCCAGTAAGGGGGGGACCGGGGAGCTGTTTTTT
CASKGGTGELFF
>TRBD1|TRBJ1-2|TRBV25-1|-
TGTGCCAGTCAACAGGGGTTTAACTATGGCTACACCTTC
CASQQGFNYGYTF
>TRBD2|TRBJ2-4|TRBV29-1|-
TGCAGCTACGCCGGGACTAGCGGAGGGGGTAACATTCAGTACTTC
CSYAGTSGGGNIQYF
>-|TRBJ1-3|TRBV15|-
TGTGCCACCAGCAGAGACAGGGGCGCCTCTGGAAACACCATATATTTT
CATSRDRGASGNTIYF
>-|TRBJ2-1|TRBV28|-
TGTGCCAGCAGTAGTGGACAGTGGTCCAATGAGCAGTTCTTC
CASSSGQWSNEQFF
>-|TRBJ2-2|TRBV5-8|-
TGTGCCAGCAGGGGAGCGGGCGCGAACACCGGGGAGCTGTTTTTT
CASRGAGANTGELFF
>-|TRBJ2-3|TRBV10-3|-
TGTGCCATCAGTGACCCAGGGTCGGTAGATACGCAGTATTTT
CAISDPGSVDTQYF
>TRBD1|TRBJ2-5|TRBV5-4|-
TGTGCCAGCAGCGGACAGGGGACAGAGACCCAGTACTTC
CASSGQGTETQYF
>TRBD2|TRBJ2-5|TRBV7-2|-
TGTGCCAGCAGCTGGGGGGGGACTAGCGGGATGGGAGAGACCCAGTACTTC
CASSWGGTSGMGETQYF
>-|TRBJ2-3|TRBV27|few
TGTGCCAGCAGTCGTACAGGGTTAACAGATACGCAGTATTTT
CASSRTGLTDTQYF
>-|TRBJ1-1|TRBV5-6|-
TGTGCCAGCAGCCTTCAGGGAAAGAGTGAAGCTTTCTTT
CASSLQGKSEAFF
>-|TRBJ2-3|TRBV19|-
TGTGCCAGTAGTGGCCTCCGAGGGCCAGATACGCAGTATTTT
CASSGLRGPDTQYF
>TRBD1|TRBJ1-4|TRBV6-5|-
TGTGCCAGCGGACGGGACAGGAATGAAAAACTGTTTTTT
CASGRDRNEKLFF
>TRBD1|TRBJ1-4|TRBV9|few
TGTGCCAGCAGCGCATCAGGGGGAATTAATGAAAAACTGTTTTTT
CASSASGGINEKLFF
>-|TRBJ2-2|TRBV5-1|once
TGCGCCAGCAGCTCCAGGATGAGCACCGGGGAGCTGTTTTTT
CASSSRMSTGELFF
>-|TRBJ2-2|TRBV28|-
TGTGCCAGCAGTTTAGGGGGGTTGAGCACCGGGGAGCTGTTTTTT
CASSLGGLSTGELFF
>-|TRBJ2-1|TRBV28|-
TGTGCCAGCAGCCCCGGTATCTCTAGGCACAATGAGCAGTTCTTC
CASSPGISRHNEQFF
>-|TRBJ2-1|TRBV5-1|-
TGCGCCAGCAGCTTGGGTAGTGGTGAGTTCTTC
CASSLGSGEFF
>-|TRBJ1-2|TRBV9|-
TGTGCCAGCAGCGTAGCTTTTGGAGGGTCCGACTATGGCTACACCTTC
CASSVAFGGSDYGYTF
>TRBD1|TRBJ1-2|TRBV19|-
TGTGCCAGTAGTCCATTCTTGACAGGGGTGGCGATCCACTATGGCTACACCTTC
CASSPFLTGVAIHYGYTF
>-|TRBJ2-5|TRBV11-2|-
TGTGCCAGCAGCTTACTGGCCCCGGCGGGGGAGACCCAGTACTTC
CASSLLAPAGETQYF
>-|TRBJ1-2|TRBV7-9|-
TGTGCCAGCAGCTTACCGGCTAACTATGGCTACACCTTC
CASSLPANYGYTF
>-|TRBJ2-3|TRBV27|-
TGTGCCAGCACCTTTTACGGGCAGGGGGGCGATACGCAGTATTTT
CASTFYGQGGDTQYF
>-|TRBJ1-5|TRBV7-9|few
TGTGCCAGCAGTCAAAATCAGAACAATCAGCCCCAGCATTTT
CASSQNQNNQPQHF
>TRBD1|TRBJ1-2|TRBV5-1|-
TGCGCCAGCAGCCCAGGGACAGGGAGGATGAGGGGCTACACCTTC
CASSPGTGRMRGYTF
>TRBD2|TRBJ2-3|TRBV5-6|once
TGTGCCAGCAGCAGGCTAGCGGAGAGCACAGATACGCAGTATTTT
CASSRLAESTDTQYF